This entry features one TCR beta chain sequence. The junction does not match germline at one end; this may be a read error. The data were produced by immunoSEQ multiplex PCR, yet TCRdb's version contains in-frame clones alone and is incomplete. The sample has some 77,000 clones, more than 90% seen once; the top ten hold over 2%. The data derive from a study of T cell changes during pregnancy in multiple sclerosis. This clonotype was sampled from a female donor in good health, enrolled as a control in a pregnancy study. The sample in question was peripheral blood, obtained in the second trimester of pregnancy.

CDR3 protein: CASSLWGTPIF. CDR3 nucleotide sequence: TGTGCCAGCAGTTTATGGGGGACTCCGATCTTC. The V and J genes are TRBV28 and TRBJ2-1, with D perhaps matching TRBD2 (6 bases). CDR1 and CDR2 (germline): MDHEN, SYDVKM. The CDR3 is 11 residues long.